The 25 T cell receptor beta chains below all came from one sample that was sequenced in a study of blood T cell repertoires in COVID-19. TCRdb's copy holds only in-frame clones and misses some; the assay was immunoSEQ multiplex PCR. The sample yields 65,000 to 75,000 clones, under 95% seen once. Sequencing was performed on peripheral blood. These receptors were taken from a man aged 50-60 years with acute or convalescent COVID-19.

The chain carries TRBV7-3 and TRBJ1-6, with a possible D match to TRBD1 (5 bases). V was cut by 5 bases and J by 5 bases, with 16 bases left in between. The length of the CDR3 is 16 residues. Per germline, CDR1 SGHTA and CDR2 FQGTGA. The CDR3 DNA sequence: TGTGCCAGCAGCCCCCATGGGGCAGGGAATAATTCACCCCTCCACTTT. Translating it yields CASSPHGAGNNSPLHF. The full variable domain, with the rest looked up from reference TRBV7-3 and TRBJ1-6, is GAGVSQTPSNKVTEKGKYVELRCDPISGHTALYWYRQSLGQGPEFLIYFQGTGAADDSGLPNDRFFAVRPEGSVSTLKIQRTERGDSAVYLCASSPHGAGNNSPLHFGNGTRLTVT.

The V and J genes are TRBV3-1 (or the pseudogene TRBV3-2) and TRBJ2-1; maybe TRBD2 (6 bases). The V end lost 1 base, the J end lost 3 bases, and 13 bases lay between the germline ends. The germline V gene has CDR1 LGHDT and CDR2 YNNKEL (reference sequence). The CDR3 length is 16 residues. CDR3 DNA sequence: TGTGCCAGCAGCCAAGGGGGAGGCGGGAACTACAATGAGCAGTTCTTC. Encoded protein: CASSQGGGGNYNEQFF.

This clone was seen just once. CDR3 in amino acids: CASSLGDREYGYTF. CDR3 DNA sequence: TGCGCCAGCAGCTTGGGGGACAGGGAGTATGGCTACACCTTC. The chain is built from TRBV5-1 and TRBJ1-2; 9 bases match TRBD1. CDR3 length: 14 residues. Germline lookup yields CDR1 SGHRS and CDR2 YFSETQ. Trimming cost V 0 bases and J 5 bases; bases outside gene matches: 2.

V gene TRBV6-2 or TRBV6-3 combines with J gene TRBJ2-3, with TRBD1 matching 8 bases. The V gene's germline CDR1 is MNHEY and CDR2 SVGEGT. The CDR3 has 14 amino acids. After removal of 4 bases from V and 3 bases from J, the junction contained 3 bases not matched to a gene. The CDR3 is CASSSGGGTDTQYF. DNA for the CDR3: TGTGCCAGCAGTTCAGGGGGCGGGACAGATACGCAGTATTTT.

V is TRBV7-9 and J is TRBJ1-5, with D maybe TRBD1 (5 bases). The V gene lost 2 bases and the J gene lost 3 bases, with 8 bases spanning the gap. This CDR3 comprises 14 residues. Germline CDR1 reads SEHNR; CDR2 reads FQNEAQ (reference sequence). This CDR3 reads CASSLRGNNQPQHF. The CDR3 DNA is TGTGCCAGCAGCTTAAGGGGAAACAATCAGCCCCAGCATTTT.

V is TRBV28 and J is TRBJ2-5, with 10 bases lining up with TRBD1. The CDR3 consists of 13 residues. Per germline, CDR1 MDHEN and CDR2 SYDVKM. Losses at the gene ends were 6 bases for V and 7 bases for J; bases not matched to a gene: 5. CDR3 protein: CASRGDRGWTQYF. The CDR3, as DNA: TGTGCCAGCAGGGGGGACAGGGGTTGGACCCAGTACTTC.

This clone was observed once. The CDR3 nucleotides are TGTGCCACCGGGGGAGGGGGGTACACAGATACGCAGTATTTT. This translates into CATGGGGYTDTQYF. This chain links TRBV5-8 with TRBJ2-3; D might be TRBD2 (7 bases). This CDR3 contains 14 residues. V gave up 9 bases and J gave up 2 bases, with 16 bases separating them. Germline loops: CDR1 SGHTS, CDR2 YDEGEE.

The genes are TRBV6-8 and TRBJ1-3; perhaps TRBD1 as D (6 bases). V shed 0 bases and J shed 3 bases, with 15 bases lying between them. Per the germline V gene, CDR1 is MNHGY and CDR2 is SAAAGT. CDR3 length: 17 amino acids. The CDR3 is CASSYSEQGNVGNTIYF. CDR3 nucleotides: TGTGCCAGCAGTTACTCGGAACAGGGTAACGTTGGAAACACCATATATTTT.

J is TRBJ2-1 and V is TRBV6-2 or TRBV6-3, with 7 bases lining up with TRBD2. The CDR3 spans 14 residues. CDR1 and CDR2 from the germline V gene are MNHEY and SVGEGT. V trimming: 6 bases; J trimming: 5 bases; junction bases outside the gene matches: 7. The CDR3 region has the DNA TGTGCCAGCAGACCTTCAAGCGGGAACAATGAGCAGTTCTTC. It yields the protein CASRPSSGNNEQFF.

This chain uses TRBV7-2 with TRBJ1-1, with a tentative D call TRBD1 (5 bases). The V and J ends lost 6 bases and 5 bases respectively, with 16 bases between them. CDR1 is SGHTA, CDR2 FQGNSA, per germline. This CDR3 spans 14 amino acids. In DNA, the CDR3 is TGTGCCAGCAGTCAAGCGTGGGGGGGGACTGAAGCTTTCTTT. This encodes CASSQAWGGTEAFF.

The chain's CDR3 is CASSDQGKPNSYEQYF. The CDR3 coding sequence is TGTGCCAGCAGTGACCAGGGGAAACCCAACTCCTACGAGCAGTACTTC. V is TRBV2 and J is TRBJ2-7, with D perhaps matching TRBD1 (6 bases). The CDR3 sequence is 16 residues long. CDR1 is SNHLY and CDR2 is FYNNEI in the germline V gene. Trimming shortened V by 3 bases and J by 0 bases, and 15 bases separated the two germline ends.

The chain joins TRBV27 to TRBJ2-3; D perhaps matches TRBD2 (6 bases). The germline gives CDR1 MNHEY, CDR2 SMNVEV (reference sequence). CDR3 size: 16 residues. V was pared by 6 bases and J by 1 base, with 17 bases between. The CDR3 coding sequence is TGTGCCAGCAGCATAACCGGGGGAGGTGGCACAGATACGCAGTATTTT. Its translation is CASSITGGGGTDTQYF.

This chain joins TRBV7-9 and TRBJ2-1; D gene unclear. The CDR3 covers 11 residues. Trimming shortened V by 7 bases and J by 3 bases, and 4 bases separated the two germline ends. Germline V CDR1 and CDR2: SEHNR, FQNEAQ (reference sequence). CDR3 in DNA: TGTGCCAGCATTAGCTACAATGAGCAGTTCTTC. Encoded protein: CASISYNEQFF.

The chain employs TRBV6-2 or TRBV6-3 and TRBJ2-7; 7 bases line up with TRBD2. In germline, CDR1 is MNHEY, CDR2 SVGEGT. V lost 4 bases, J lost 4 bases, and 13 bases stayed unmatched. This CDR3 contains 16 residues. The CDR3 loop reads CASSSLQGGVSYEQYV. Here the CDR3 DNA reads TGTGCCAGCAGTTCTCTCCAGGGAGGGGTCAGTTACGAGCAGTACGTC.

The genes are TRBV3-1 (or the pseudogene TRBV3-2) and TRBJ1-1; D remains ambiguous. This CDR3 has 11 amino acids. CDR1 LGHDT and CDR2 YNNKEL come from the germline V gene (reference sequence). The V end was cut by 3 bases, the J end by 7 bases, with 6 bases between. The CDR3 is CASSHENEAFF. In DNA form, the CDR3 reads TGTGCCAGCAGCCATGAGAATGAAGCTTTCTTT.

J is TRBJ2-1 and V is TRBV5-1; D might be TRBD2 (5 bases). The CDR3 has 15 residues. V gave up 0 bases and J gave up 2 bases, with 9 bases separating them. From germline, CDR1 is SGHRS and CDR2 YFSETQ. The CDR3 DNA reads TGCGCCAGCAGCTTGGGTGGGAGCACCTACAATGAGCAGTTCTTC. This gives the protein CASSLGGSTYNEQFF.

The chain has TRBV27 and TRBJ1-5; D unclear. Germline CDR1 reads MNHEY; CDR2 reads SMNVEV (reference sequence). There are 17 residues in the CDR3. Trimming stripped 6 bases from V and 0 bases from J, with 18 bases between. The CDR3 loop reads CASRRGVGSGSNQPQHF. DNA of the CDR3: TGTGCCAGCAGGCGAGGCGTTGGGTCGGGTAGCAATCAGCCCCAGCATTTT.

As DNA, the CDR3 is TGTGCCAGCTGCAAGGACAGAAAATACGAGCAGTACTTC. It is translated as CASCKDRKYEQYF. This chain joins TRBV18 and TRBJ2-7, with a weak D call TRBD1 (6 bases). The CDR3 loop spans 13 amino acids. Germline CDR1 is KGHSH and CDR2 is LQKENI. Trimming took off 7 bases at V and 4 bases at J, with 14 bases between the two ends.

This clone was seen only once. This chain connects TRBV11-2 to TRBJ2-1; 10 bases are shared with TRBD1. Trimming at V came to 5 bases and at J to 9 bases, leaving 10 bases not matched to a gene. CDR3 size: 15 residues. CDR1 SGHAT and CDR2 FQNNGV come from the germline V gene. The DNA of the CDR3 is TGTGCCAGCAGCGATACCGGGACAGGGGCCCCTGAGCAGTTCTTC. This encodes CASSDTGTGAPEQFF.

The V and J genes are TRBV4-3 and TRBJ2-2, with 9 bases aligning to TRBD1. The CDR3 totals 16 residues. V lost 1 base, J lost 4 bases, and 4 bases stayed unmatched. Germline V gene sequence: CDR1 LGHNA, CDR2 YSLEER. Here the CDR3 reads CASSQGTGVLTGELFF. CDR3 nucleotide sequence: TGCGCCAGCAGCCAAGGGACAGGGGTCCTCACCGGGGAGCTGTTTTTT.

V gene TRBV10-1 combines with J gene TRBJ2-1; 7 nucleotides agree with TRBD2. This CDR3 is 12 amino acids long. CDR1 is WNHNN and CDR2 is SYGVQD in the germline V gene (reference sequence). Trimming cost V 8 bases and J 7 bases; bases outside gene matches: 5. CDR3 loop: CASQGLTNEQFF. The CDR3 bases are TGCGCCAGCCAGGGACTAACGAATGAGCAGTTCTTC.

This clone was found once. The CDR3 region is CASSATSETLGTQYF. The CDR3 coding sequence is TGTGCCAGCAGCGCTACTAGCGAAACCTTAGGGACGCAGTATTTT. V and J are TRBV7-6 and TRBJ2-3, with 7 bases fitting TRBD2. V trimming: 5 bases; J trimming: 9 bases; junction bases outside the gene matches: 14. The CDR3 length is 15 residues. The V gene's germline CDR1 is SGHVS and CDR2 FNYEAQ.

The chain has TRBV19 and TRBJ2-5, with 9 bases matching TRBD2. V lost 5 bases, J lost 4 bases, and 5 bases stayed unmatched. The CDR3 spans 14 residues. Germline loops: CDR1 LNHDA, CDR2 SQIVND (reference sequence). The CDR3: CASSLAGVLETQYF. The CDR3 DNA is TGTGCCAGTAGTTTAGCGGGAGTGCTAGAGACCCAGTACTTC.

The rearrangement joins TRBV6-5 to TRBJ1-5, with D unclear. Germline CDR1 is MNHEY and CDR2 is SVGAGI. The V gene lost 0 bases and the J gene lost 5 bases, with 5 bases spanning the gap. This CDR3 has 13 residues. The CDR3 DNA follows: TGTGCCAGCAGTTACTCTCGGGATCAGCCCCAGCATTTT. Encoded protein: CASSYSRDQPQHF.

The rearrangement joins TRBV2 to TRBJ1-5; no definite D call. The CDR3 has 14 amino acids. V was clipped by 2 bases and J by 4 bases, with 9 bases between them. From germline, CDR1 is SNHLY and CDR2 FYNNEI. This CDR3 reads CASSEIDTNQPQHF. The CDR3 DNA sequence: TGTGCCAGCAGTGAAATCGACACAAATCAGCCCCAGCATTTT. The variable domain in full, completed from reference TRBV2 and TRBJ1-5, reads EPEVTQTPSHQVTQMGQEVILRCVPISNHLYFYWYRQILGQKVEFLVSFYNNEISEKSEIFDDQFSVERPDGSNFTLKIRSTKLEDSAMYFCASSEIDTNQPQHFGDGTRLSIL.